The entry that follows covers one TCR beta chain sequence. What it recognizes is unknown. The data derive from a study of T cell responses to AZD1222 COVID-19 vaccine. Trimming took off 2 bases at V and 8 bases at J, with 21 bases between the two ends. Germline loops: CDR1 LGHNT, CDR2 FRNRAP. The CDR3 is 16 amino acids. General study points: Among the donors, most were white British and more were female, and clonal diversity was possibly underestimated. Per reports, nearly half of all spike-specific TCRs target regions that are unmutated in variants.

Only in-frame clones appear in the TCRdb table, and some are missing; sequencing was by immunoSEQ multiplex PCR. The table shows about 160,000 clones, with roughly 90% occurring only once. Here the sequenced sample was peripheral blood, taken on day 0 of AZD1222 vaccination. This chain links TRBV12-5 with TRBJ1-2, with D unresolved. This TCR was recovered from an adult in good health. The CDR3: CASGLSLTGTIGGYTF. DNA for the CDR3: TGTGCTAGTGGTTTGTCCCTGACGGGAACCATCGGCGGCTACACCTTC.